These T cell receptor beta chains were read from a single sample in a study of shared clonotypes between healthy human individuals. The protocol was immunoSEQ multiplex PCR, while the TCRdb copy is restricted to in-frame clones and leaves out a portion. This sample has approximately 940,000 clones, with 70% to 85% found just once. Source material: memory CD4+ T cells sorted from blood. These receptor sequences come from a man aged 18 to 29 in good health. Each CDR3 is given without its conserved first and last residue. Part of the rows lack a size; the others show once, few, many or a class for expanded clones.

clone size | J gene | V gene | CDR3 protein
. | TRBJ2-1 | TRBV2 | ASSLTSGARGEQF
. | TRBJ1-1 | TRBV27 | ASSFDFLRGTEAF
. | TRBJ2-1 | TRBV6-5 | ASKTGLGIGNEQF
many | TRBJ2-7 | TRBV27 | ASSYGQGGYEQY
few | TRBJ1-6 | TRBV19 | ATGEGTNNSPLH
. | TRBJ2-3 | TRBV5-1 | ASSLAPPQADTQY
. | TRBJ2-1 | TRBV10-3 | ATQYSYNEQF
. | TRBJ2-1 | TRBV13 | ASSFFSRLAGGPDEQF
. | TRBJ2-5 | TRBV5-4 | ASSKDRQETQY
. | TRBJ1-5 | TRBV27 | ASRKLGQGGNQPQH
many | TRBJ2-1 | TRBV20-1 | SANGYNEQF
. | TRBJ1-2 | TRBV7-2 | ASSSRGEYYGYT
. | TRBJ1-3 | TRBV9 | ASSAGLSGNTIY
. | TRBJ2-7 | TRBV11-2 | ASSSGLAAEQY
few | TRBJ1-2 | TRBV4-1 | ASSLSPDRGLGYT
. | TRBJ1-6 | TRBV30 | AWSVHSPLH